What follows are 20 T cell receptor beta chains derived from one specimen sequenced in a study of blood T cell repertoires in COVID-19. Method: immunoSEQ multiplex PCR; TCRdb's copy keeps in-frame clones and lacks some. Among a few hundred thousand clones listed, about nine tenths were seen once. Input material: peripheral blood. All receptors derive from a woman between 50 and 59 years old with COVID-19, enrolled during active disease.

This sequence joins TRBV2 and TRBJ2-2; a possible D gene is TRBD1 (7 bases). Per the germline V gene, CDR1 is SNHLY and CDR2 is FYNNEI. V lost 0 bases and J 2 bases, leaving 19 bases between the germline ends. CDR3 length: 19 residues. The CDR3, as DNA: TGTGCCAGCAGTGAAGCACGGGCAGGGGGGTTACTTAACACCGGGGAGCTGTTTTTT. Translating it yields CASSEARAGGLLNTGELFF.

The rearrangement joins TRBV5-4 to TRBJ2-3; 14 bases are a match to TRBD2. This CDR3 contains 17 residues. V lost 5 bases to trimming and J lost 2 bases; unmatched junction nucleotides: 7. CDR1 is SGHNT, CDR2 YYREEE, per germline (reference sequence). The CDR3 reads CASSTPGLAGATDTQYF. The CDR3 coding sequence is TGTGCCAGCAGTACCCCGGGACTAGCGGGAGCCACAGATACGCAGTATTTT. The full variable domain, in which reference TRBV5-4 and TRBJ2-3 provide the parts outside the CDR3, is ETGVTQSPTHLIKTRGQQVTLRCSSQSGHNTVSWYQQALGQGPQFIFQYYREEENGRGNFPPRFSGLQFPNYSSELNVNALELDDSALYLCASSTPGLAGATDTQYFGPGTRLTVL.

The chain links TRBV3-1 (or the pseudogene TRBV3-2) to TRBJ2-6; 11 nucleotides agree with TRBD2. The CDR3 has 19 amino acids. Trimming cost V 6 bases and J 0 bases; bases outside gene matches: 10. Germline V gene sequence: CDR1 LGHDT, CDR2 YNNKEL (reference sequence). For the CDR3, the DNA is TGTGCCAGCAGTCCTACGCGAACTAGCGGGAGCTCTGGGGCCAACGTCCTGACTTTC. It is translated as CASSPTRTSGSSGANVLTF.

The chain joins TRBV7-2 to TRBJ1-2; D ambiguous. Germline V gene lookup returns CDR1 SGHTA and CDR2 FQGNSA. The CDR3 contains 14 residues. V shed 1 base and J shed 8 bases, with 14 bases lying between them. The CDR3 region is CASSLGPGMDGYTF. Written as DNA, the CDR3 is TGTGCCAGCAGCTTAGGGCCGGGAATGGACGGCTACACCTTC.

The gene calls are TRBV30 and TRBJ1-2; D unresolved. V lost 2 bases and J 8 bases, leaving 9 bases between the germline ends. The CDR3 consists of 11 residues. The V gene's germline CDR1 is GTSNPN and CDR2 SVGIG (reference sequence). CDR3 coding DNA: TGTGCCTGGAGTCGGGTTCTCGGCTACACCTTC. It yields the protein CAWSRVLGYTF.

The rearrangement uses TRBV9 and TRBJ1-3, with 8 bases fitting TRBD1. The CDR3 totals 12 residues. Trimming cost V 3 bases and J 8 bases; bases outside gene matches: 1. Per germline, CDR1 SGDLS and CDR2 YYNGEE. CDR3 protein: CASSADRDTIYF. The CDR3 DNA is TGTGCCAGCAGCGCGGACAGGGACACCATATATTTT.

This sequence joins TRBV2 and TRBJ1-5, with D possibly being TRBD1 (5 bases). The V gene lost 5 bases and the J gene lost 6 bases, with 11 bases spanning the gap. The length of the CDR3 is 13 residues. The germline V gene encodes CDR1 SNHLY and CDR2 FYNNEI. The CDR3 bases are TGTGCCAGCAGTCAGGACACCGCTCAGCCCCAGCATTTT. The encoded protein is CASSQDTAQPQHF.

This chain's CDR3 is CAWRRGGLGEKLFF. The CDR3, as DNA: TGTGCCTGGAGGAGAGGGGGCCTTGGTGAAAAACTGTTTTTT. The J gene is TRBJ1-4, the V gene TRBV30; TRBD1 agrees at 7 bases. Unmatched junction bases numbered 8, after V lost 3 bases and J lost 7 bases. The CDR3 length is 14 residues. Germline CDR1 reads GTSNPN; CDR2 reads SVGIG (reference sequence).

The chain joins TRBV19 to TRBJ1-4; D is possibly TRBD1 (5 bases). V lost 3 bases, J lost 7 bases, and 12 bases lay in between. This CDR3 has 14 amino acids. Germline V gene lookup returns CDR1 LNHDA and CDR2 SQIVND (reference sequence). CDR3 residues: CASSMQGVGEKLFF. CDR3 DNA: TGTGCCAGTAGTATGCAGGGCGTAGGTGAAAAACTGTTTTTT.

The chain joins TRBV5-1 to TRBJ2-2; the match to TRBD1 covers 10 bases. The CDR3 contains 15 residues. Germline loops: CDR1 SGHRS, CDR2 YFSETQ. V lost 4 bases to trimming and J lost 4 bases; unmatched junction nucleotides: 4. The chain's CDR3 is CASSQGQGLTGELFF. CDR3 nucleotide sequence: TGCGCCAGCAGCCAGGGACAGGGGCTCACCGGGGAGCTGTTTTTT.

This rearrangement joins TRBV3-1 (or the pseudogene TRBV3-2) to TRBJ2-3, with 7 bases matching TRBD1. The length of the CDR3 is 15 residues. From germline, CDR1 is LGHDT and CDR2 YNNKEL (reference sequence). V shed 6 bases and J 4 bases; nucleotides not matched to a gene: 10. CDR3 region: CASRQGTVSADTQYF. The CDR3, as DNA: TGTGCCAGCAGACAGGGGACAGTCTCTGCAGATACGCAGTATTTT.

This rearrangement joins TRBV4-1 to TRBJ1-2; D remains ambiguous. With 1 base removed from V and 9 bases from J, the gap between germline ends came to 15 bases. Germline CDR1 reads MGHRA; CDR2 reads YSYEKL. The CDR3 contains 14 residues. CDR3 residues: CASSQVGGSWSYTF. In DNA, the CDR3 is TGCGCCAGCAGCCAAGTTGGCGGATCGTGGAGCTACACCTTC.

The chain joins TRBV5-1 to TRBJ2-1; the match to TRBD2 covers 9 bases. Per germline, CDR1 SGHRS and CDR2 YFSETQ. The CDR3 has 17 residues. After removal of 1 base from V and 2 bases from J, the junction contained 7 bases not matched to a gene. This chain's CDR3 is CASSLFKAGGAYNEQFF. CDR3 DNA: TGCGCCAGCAGCTTGTTCAAAGCGGGAGGCGCCTACAATGAGCAGTTCTTC.

J is TRBJ2-1 and V is TRBV27; TRBD2 agrees at 8 bases. Germline values: CDR1 MNHEY, CDR2 SMNVEV (reference sequence). J gave up 0 bases and V 5 bases, and 3 bases lay outside the gene matches. This CDR3 has 15 residues. The CDR3 reads CASSISGSSYNEQFF. The CDR3 DNA sequence: TGTGCCAGCAGTATAAGCGGGAGCTCCTACAATGAGCAGTTCTTC.

This clone occurred once. The rearrangement links TRBV19 to TRBJ2-5, with 10 bases matching TRBD2. The V gene's germline CDR1 is LNHDA and CDR2 SQIVND (reference sequence). Trimming at V came to 4 bases and at J to 4 bases, leaving 15 bases not matched to a gene. This CDR3 is built from 18 residues. CDR3 loop: CASSTGLRSGRSLETQYF. The CDR3 bases are TGTGCCAGTAGTACTGGGCTACGTAGCGGGAGGTCCCTAGAGACCCAGTACTTC.

The CDR3 DNA sequence: TGTGCCAGCAGCGCGACCAGCGGGACCCCCTTAGGAGATACGCAGTATTTT. This codes for CASSATSGTPLGDTQYF. V is TRBV9 and J is TRBJ2-3, with TRBD2 matching 7 bases. The germline V gene has CDR1 SGDLS and CDR2 YYNGEE. J gave up 5 bases and V 3 bases, and 15 bases lay outside the gene matches. The CDR3 extends over 17 amino acids.

In DNA form, the CDR3 reads TGTGCCAGCAGCCAATCGGACAGGGACACTGAAGCTTTCTTT. This codes for CASSQSDRDTEAFF. V and J are TRBV3-1 (or the pseudogene TRBV3-2) and TRBJ1-1; 8 positions match TRBD1. Trimming took 2 bases from V and 3 from J; bases not matched to a gene: 2. The CDR3 consists of 14 residues. The germline V gene has CDR1 LGHDT and CDR2 YNNKEL (reference sequence).

The V gene is TRBV7-9, the J gene TRBJ2-5; TRBD1 agrees at 7 bases. Germline CDR1 SEHNR, CDR2 FQNEAQ (reference sequence). Trimming at V came to 3 bases and at J to 9 bases, leaving 10 bases not matched to a gene. The CDR3 runs 14 residues. CDR3: CASSFRTGAQPQYF. The DNA for the CDR3 is TGTGCCAGCAGCTTTAGGACAGGCGCTCAGCCCCAGTACTTC.

The V gene is TRBV6-5, the J gene TRBJ2-7; 7 bases fit TRBD2. The CDR3 contains 15 residues. V lost 5 bases to trimming and J lost 0 bases; unmatched junction nucleotides: 7. From germline, CDR1 is MNHEY and CDR2 SVGAGI. CDR3 sequence reads: CASSPREGSSYEQYF. In DNA, the CDR3 is TGTGCCAGCAGTCCCAGGGAGGGGAGCTCCTACGAGCAGTACTTC.

The chain combines TRBV11-2 with TRBJ2-1; 10 bases match TRBD1. Unmatched junction bases numbered 18, after V lost 5 bases and J lost 5 bases. Per the germline V gene, CDR1 is SGHAT and CDR2 is FQNNGV. This CDR3 region has 19 residues. CDR3 protein: CASSPRPTRQGALHNEQFF. The CDR3 bases are TGTGCCAGCAGCCCCCGACCCACTAGACAGGGGGCTTTGCACAATGAGCAGTTCTTC.